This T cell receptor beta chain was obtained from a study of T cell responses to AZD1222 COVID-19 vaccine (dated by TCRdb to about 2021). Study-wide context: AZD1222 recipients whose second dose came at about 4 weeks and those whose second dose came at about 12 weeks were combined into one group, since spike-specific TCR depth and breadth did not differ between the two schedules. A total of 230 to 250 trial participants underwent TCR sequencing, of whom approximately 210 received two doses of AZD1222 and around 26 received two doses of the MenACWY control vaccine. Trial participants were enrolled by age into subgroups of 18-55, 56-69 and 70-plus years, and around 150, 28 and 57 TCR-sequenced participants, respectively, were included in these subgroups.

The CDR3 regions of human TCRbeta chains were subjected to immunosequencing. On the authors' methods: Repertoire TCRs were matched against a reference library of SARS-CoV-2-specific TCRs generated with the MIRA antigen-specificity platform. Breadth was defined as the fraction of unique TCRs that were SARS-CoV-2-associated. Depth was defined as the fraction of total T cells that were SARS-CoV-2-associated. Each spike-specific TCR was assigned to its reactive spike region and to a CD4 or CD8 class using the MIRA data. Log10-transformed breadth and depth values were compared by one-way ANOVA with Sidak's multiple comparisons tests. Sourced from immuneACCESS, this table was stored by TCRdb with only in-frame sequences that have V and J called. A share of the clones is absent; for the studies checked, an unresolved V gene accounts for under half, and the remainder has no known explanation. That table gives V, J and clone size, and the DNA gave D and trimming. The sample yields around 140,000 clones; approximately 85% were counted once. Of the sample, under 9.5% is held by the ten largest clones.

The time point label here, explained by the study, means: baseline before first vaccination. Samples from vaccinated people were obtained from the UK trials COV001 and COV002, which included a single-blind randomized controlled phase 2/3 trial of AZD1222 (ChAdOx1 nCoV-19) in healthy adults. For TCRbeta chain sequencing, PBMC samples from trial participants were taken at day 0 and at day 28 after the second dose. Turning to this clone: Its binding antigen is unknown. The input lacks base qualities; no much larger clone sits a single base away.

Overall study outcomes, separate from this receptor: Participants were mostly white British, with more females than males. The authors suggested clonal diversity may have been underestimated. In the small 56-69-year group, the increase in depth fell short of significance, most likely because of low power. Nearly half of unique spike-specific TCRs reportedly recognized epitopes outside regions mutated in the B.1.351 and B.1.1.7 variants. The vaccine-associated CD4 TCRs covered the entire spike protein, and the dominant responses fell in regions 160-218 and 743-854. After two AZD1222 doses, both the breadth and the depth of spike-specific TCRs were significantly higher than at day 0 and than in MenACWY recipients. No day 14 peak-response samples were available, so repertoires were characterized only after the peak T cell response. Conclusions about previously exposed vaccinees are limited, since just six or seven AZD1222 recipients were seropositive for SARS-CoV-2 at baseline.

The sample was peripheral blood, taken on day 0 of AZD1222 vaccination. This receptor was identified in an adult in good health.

The DNA sequence follows: TGCGCCAGCAGCTTGGGGCAGGGGGCTTTAGATACGCAGTATTTT. Its translation is CASSLGQGALDTQYF. This receptor chain uses TRBV5-1 and TRBJ2-3; 8 bases in the middle match TRBD1. CDR1 and CDR2 (SGHRS, YFSETQ) derive from the germline V gene. Trimmed from V: 0 bases; trimmed from J: 5 bases; junction bases lacking a gene match: 5. The CDR3 holds 15 amino acids from the cysteine to the phenylalanine. Kept here is only the CDR3 DNA, which spans 45 bases and is read in frame from base 1.